Listed below are T cell receptor beta chains from one sample, sequenced in a study of beta chain features in type 1 diabetes. Using immunoSEQ multiplex PCR, the repertoire was profiled, and TCRdb retains in-frame clones only, with some absent. The table shows about 360,000 clones, with around 12% occurring only once. Sequencing used naive CD4+ T cells from blood. These receptors were obtained from a woman aged 18-29 years with type 1 diabetes. CDR3s leave out the opening cysteine and the closing phenylalanine or tryptophan. Fields, in order: V gene, J gene, CDR3 protein.

v_gene: TRBV21-1; j_gene: TRBJ1-2; CDR3aa: APRLRSGYT
v_gene: TRBV2; j_gene: TRBJ1-5; CDR3aa: ASSERGGNQPQH
v_gene: TRBV7-2; j_gene: TRBJ2-1; CDR3aa: ASSWTSRGEQF
v_gene: TRBV7-8; j_gene: TRBJ1-1; CDR3aa: ASSPQTGENTEAF
v_gene: TRBV18; j_gene: TRBJ2-7; CDR3aa: ASSPRDRDGEQY
v_gene: TRBV18; j_gene: TRBJ2-1; CDR3aa: ASSITGSSSYNEQF
v_gene: TRBV7-9; j_gene: TRBJ1-4; CDR3aa: ASSLVGGELF
v_gene: TRBV5-6; j_gene: TRBJ1-1; CDR3aa: ASSHLYTTLNTEAF
v_gene: TRBV28; j_gene: TRBJ2-7; CDR3aa: ASSPTRGGMSYEQY
v_gene: TRBV10-3; j_gene: TRBJ2-7; CDR3aa: AIRLAEPYEQY
v_gene: TRBV7-9; j_gene: TRBJ1-3; CDR3aa: ASSSGTGMRSGNTIY
v_gene: TRBV30; j_gene: TRBJ2-5; CDR3aa: AWRLAGGTRETQY
v_gene: TRBV5-1; j_gene: TRBJ2-4; CDR3aa: ASSPVQGLDIQY
v_gene: TRBV25-1; j_gene: TRBJ2-7; CDR3aa: ASSEYGGDNYEQY
v_gene: TRBV5-4; j_gene: TRBJ2-1; CDR3aa: ASSLPGTSGYNEQF
v_gene: TRBV5-1; j_gene: TRBJ1-5; CDR3aa: ASSLSAGGSNQPQH
v_gene: TRBV21-1; j_gene: TRBJ1-1; CDR3aa: ASSKVRIRAAF
v_gene: TRBV28; j_gene: TRBJ1-4; CDR3aa: ASSWTGPNEKLF
v_gene: TRBV5-1; j_gene: TRBJ1-1; CDR3aa: ASSLGGQGFIEAF
v_gene: TRBV10-3; j_gene: TRBJ2-7; CDR3aa: AISESGTSRVGEQY
v_gene: TRBV20-1; j_gene: TRBJ2-3; CDR3aa: SPYTDTQY
v_gene: TRBV13; j_gene: -; CDR3aa: ARVRDSYEQY
v_gene: TRBV4-1; j_gene: TRBJ2-2; CDR3aa: ASGKTGGAGELF
v_gene: TRBV2; j_gene: TRBJ1-5; CDR3aa: ASSDRVRGNQPQH
v_gene: TRBV29-1; j_gene: TRBJ2-1; CDR3aa: SVGSYNEQF
v_gene: TRBV7-9; j_gene: TRBJ2-1; CDR3aa: ASSLAQTIYEQF